Listed below are T cell receptor beta chains from one sample, sequenced in a study of shared clonotypes between healthy human individuals. Sequenced by immunoSEQ multiplex PCR; TCRdb stores in-frame clones only, minus some. The sample records 2 million to 2.5 million clones, 93% being singletons. Material: naive CD4+ T cells from PBMCs. The receptors originated from a man aged 18-30 years in good health. Some clones in this sample may be carry-over from other donors' samples. Each CDR3 is given with its conserved first and last residue. D genes are given only for firm matches.

TRBV5-1	NA	TRBJ2-1	CASKLDTWVNEQFF	TGCGCCAGCAAACTCGACACTTGGGTCAATGAGCAGTTCTTC
TRBV6-6	NA	TRBJ1-1	CASSYALRNTEAFF	TGTGCCAGCAGTTACGCACTTCGGAACACTGAAGCTTTCTTT
TRBV29-1	NA	TRBJ2-7	CSVQRTIYEQYF	TGCAGCGTTCAGAGGACAATCTACGAGCAGTACTTC
TRBV6-1	NA	TRBJ1-1	CASSNTAGFYTEAFF	TGTGCCAGCAGCAATACCGCAGGGTTTTACACTGAAGCTTTCTTT
TRBV5-4	TRBD2	TRBJ2-5	CASSSEGVAGRETQYF	TGTGCCAGCAGCTCCGAAGGGGTAGCGGGACGGGAGACCCAGTACTTC
TRBV18	TRBD2	TRBJ2-1	CASSPLSGSEQFF	TGTGCCAGCTCACCCCTTAGCGGGAGCGAGCAGTTCTTC
TRBV21-1	NA	TRBJ1-1	CASSKVGRGGITEAFF	TGTGCCAGCAGCAAAGTAGGCAGGGGGGGAATCACTGAAGCTTTCTTT
TRBV28	NA	TRBJ1-5	CASSPIRPVGNQPQHF	TGTGCCAGCAGCCCCATTCGCCCCGTGGGCAATCAGCCCCAGCATTTT
TRBV9	NA	TRBJ2-3	CASSVLPTPDTQYF	TGTGCCAGCAGCGTACTCCCAACCCCAGATACGCAGTATTTT
TRBV11-2	TRBD1	TRBJ2-2	CASRPTGGRAGELFF	TGTGCCAGCAGACCAACAGGGGGCAGAGCCGGGGAGCTGTTTTTT
TRBV5-1	NA	TRBJ1-1	CASSLARAGTEAFF	TGCGCCAGCAGCTTGGCCCGTGCCGGCACTGAAGCTTTCTTT
TRBV7-8	TRBD1	TRBJ1-2	CASSPGTGTNYGYTF	TGTGCCAGCAGCCCCGGGACAGGGACCAACTATGGCTACACCTTC
TRBV30	NA	TRBJ2-2	CAWSVITAGGELFF	TGTGCCTGGAGTGTTATCACGGCGGGCGGGGAGCTGTTTTTT
TRBV5-6	TRBD1	TRBJ1-1	CASSFRVEGAGAFF	TGTGCCAGCAGCTTCCGGGTCGAGGGGGCGGGAGCTTTCTTT
TRBV18	TRBD1	TRBJ2-2	CASSPFGQAGELFF	TGTGCCAGCTCACCGTTTGGACAGGCCGGGGAGCTGTTTTTT
TRBV5-1	NA	TRBJ2-3	CASSHPATDTQYF	TGCGCCAGCAGCCACCCCGCCACAGATACGCAGTATTTT
TRBV18	TRBD1	TRBJ1-2	CASSPGTGGEGYTF	TGTGCCAGCTCACCGGGTACAGGGGGCGAGGGCTACACCTTC
TRBV2	TRBD2	TRBJ2-3	CASRERLAGWGTDTQYF	TGTGCCAGCAGGGAAAGACTAGCGGGATGGGGCACAGATACGCAGTATTTT
TRBV6-5	NA	TRBJ2-5	CASSYQGQRETQYF	TGTGCCAGCAGTTACCAGGGGCAAAGAGAGACCCAGTACTTC
TRBV2	NA	TRBJ2-3	CASSEPGTDTQYF	TGTGCCAGCAGTGAGCCTGGCACAGATACGCAGTATTTT
TRBV5-5	TRBD1	TRBJ2-2	CASSLADRVNTGELFF	TGTGCCAGCAGCTTGGCCGACAGGGTTAACACCGGGGAGCTGTTTTTT
TRBV6-5	TRBD1	TRBJ2-7	CASSPHRGESYEQYF	TGTGCCAGCAGTCCCCACAGGGGGGAGAGCTACGAGCAGTACTTC
TRBV19	NA	TRBJ1-2	CASSARGGRGGGYTF	TGTGCCAGTAGTGCCCGTGGTGGGCGGGGCGGTGGCTACACCTTC
TRBV6-1	NA	TRBJ2-1	CASLMSSYNEQFF	TGTGCCAGCCTGATGAGCTCCTACAATGAGCAGTTCTTC
TRBV6-1	TRBD1	TRBJ1-3	CASSEAQGVAGNTIYF	TGTGCCAGCAGTGAAGCGCAGGGGGTAGCTGGAAACACCATATATTTT
TRBV29-1	NA	TRBJ2-5	CSVDLQGGKTQYF	TGCAGCGTTGATTTGCAGGGGGGAAAGACCCAGTACTTC
TRBV9	TRBD2	TRBJ2-7	CASSAQGLAGGGMYF	TGTGCCAGCAGCGCTCAGGGACTAGCGGGAGGCGGGATGTACTTC